Reported below is one TCR beta chain. Its antigen is not known. Sequencing used immunoSEQ multiplex PCR; TCRdb keeps in-frame clones, though not all of them. Of more than 250,000 clones listed, about nine tenths are singletons. These data originate in a study of cytomegalovirus exposure and HLA in healthy donors. Study-wide findings and caveats: In vitro assays verified that a few CMV-associated chains recognized CMV antigens specifically. Subsequent analysis of the 100 to 150 validation repertoires found a tendency for first-cohort TCR clusters to co-occur. According to the study, 160 or so TCR beta chains were cytomegalovirus-associated.

J gave up 3 bases and V 10 bases, and 11 bases lay outside the gene matches. Germline CDR1 is MNHEY and CDR2 is SMNVEV (reference sequence). This CDR3 is built from 15 residues. This TCR derives from a woman between 25 and 40 years old in good health and CMV-seropositive. This rearrangement joins TRBV27 to TRBJ2-4; 8 bases match TRBD1. Sequencing used PBMCs. The DNA for the CDR3 is TGTGCCACTACCCGGACAGGGCGGGTCAAAAACATTCAGTACTTC. It is translated as CATTRTGRVKNIQYF.